The present T cell receptor (beta chain) was sequenced within a study of T cell responses to AZD1222 COVID-19 vaccine. TCRdb's table, derived via immunoSEQ multiplex PCR, lists solely in-frame clones and lacks some. The sample has approximately 140,000 clones, 80% to 95% seen once. With 4 bases removed from V and 5 bases from J, the gap between germline ends came to 11 bases. The CDR3 is 13 amino acids. Source: peripheral blood, taken on day 0 of AZD1222 vaccination. This TCR was recovered from an adult in good health. The chain employs TRBV12-3 or TRBV12-4 and TRBJ1-2; weak D call: TRBD1 (6 bases). CDR3 loop: CASSSRGLYGYTF. DNA of the CDR3: TGTGCCAGCAGTTCAAGGGGGTTATATGGCTACACCTTC.